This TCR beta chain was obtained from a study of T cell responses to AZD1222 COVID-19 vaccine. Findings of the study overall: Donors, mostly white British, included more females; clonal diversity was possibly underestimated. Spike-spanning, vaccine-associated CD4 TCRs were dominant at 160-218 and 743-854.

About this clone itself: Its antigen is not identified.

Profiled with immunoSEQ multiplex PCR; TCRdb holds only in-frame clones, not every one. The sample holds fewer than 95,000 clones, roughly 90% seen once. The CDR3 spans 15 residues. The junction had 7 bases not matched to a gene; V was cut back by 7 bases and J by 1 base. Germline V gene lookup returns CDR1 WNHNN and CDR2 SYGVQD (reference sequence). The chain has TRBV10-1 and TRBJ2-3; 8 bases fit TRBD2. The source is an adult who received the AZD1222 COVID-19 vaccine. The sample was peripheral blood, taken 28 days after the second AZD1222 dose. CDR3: CASTPNSGGTDTQYF. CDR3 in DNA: TGCGCCAGCACGCCGAATAGCGGGGGCACAGATACGCAGTATTTT.